This T cell receptor (beta chain) was retrieved from a study of T cell repertoires in cytomegalovirus infection. Study results and limitations: Clonotype analysis showed dominance of the ex vivo response by HLA-C-restricted CMV-specific TCR beta clonotypes.

TCRdb re-called the reads through MiXCR, storing one row per CDR3 protein. The sample shows a few hundred thousand distinct CDR3 sequences, about 39% of them seen only once. This clonotype was detected a few times. The target antigen is unknown. V was pared by 8 bases and J by 4 bases, with 14 bases between. In germline, CDR1 is LNHDA, CDR2 SQIVND (reference sequence). The CDR3 is made up of 14 amino acids. Sample: cultured PBMCs, taken from culture after CMV antigen stimulation. This chain connects TRBV19 to TRBJ1-4; D is ambiguous. This TCR derives from a human donor in good health (CMV status not recorded). Some clones in this sample may be carry-over from other donors' samples. The CDR3 spells CASRRGSHNEKLFF. CDR3 nucleotide sequence: TGTGCCAGTCGTCGGGGAAGCCATAATGAAAAACTGTTTTTT.